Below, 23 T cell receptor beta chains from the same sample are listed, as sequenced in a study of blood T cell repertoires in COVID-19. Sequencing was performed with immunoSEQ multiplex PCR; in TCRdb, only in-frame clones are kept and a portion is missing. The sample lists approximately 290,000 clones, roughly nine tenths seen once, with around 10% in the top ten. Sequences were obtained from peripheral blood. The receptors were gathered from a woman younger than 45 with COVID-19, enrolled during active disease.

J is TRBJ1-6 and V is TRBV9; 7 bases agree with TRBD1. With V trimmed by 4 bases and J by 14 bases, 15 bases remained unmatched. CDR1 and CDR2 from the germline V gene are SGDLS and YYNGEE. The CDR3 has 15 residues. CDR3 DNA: TGTGCCAGCAGCACTTCCGGGACAGCTATTCGGGCCCTCCACTTT. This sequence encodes CASSTSGTAIRALHF.

CDR3 region: CASSMGEYEQFF. The CDR3 coding sequence is TGTGCCAGTAGTATGGGAGAATATGAGCAGTTCTTC. The chain recombines TRBV19 with TRBJ2-1, with D perhaps TRBD2 (5 bases). The CDR3 length is 12 residues. V was clipped by 3 bases and J by 8 bases, with 8 bases between them. Per germline, CDR1 LNHDA and CDR2 SQIVND (reference sequence).

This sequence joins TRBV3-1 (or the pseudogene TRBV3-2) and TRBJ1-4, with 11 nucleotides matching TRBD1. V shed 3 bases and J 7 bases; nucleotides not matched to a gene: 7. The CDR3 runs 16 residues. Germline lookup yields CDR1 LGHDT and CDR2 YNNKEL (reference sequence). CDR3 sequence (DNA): TGTGCCAGCAGCCAGGACAGGGGGCTGTTAGGTGAAAAACTGTTTTTT. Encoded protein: CASSQDRGLLGEKLFF.

CDR3 amino acids: CASSYSMRTAEQYF. In DNA, the CDR3 is TGTGCCAGCAGTTACTCCATGAGGACAGCCGAGCAGTACTTC. The gene calls are TRBV6-5 and TRBJ2-7; possibly TRBD1 for D (6 bases). The germline CDR1 and CDR2 sequences are MNHEY and SVGAGI. The V end lost 0 bases, the J end lost 6 bases, and 12 bases lay between the germline ends. This CDR3 comprises 14 residues.

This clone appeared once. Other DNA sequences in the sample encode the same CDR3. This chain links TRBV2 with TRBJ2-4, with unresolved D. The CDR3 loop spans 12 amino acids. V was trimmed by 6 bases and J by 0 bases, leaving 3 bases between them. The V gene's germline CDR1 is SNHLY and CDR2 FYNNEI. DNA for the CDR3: TGTGCCAGCAGCCTAGCCAAAAACATTCAGTACTTC. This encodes CASSLAKNIQYF.

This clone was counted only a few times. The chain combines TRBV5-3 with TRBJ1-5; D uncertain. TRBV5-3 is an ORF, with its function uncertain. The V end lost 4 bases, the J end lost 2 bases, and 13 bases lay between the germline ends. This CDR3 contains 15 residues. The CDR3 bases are TGTGCCAGAAGCCGGGAGGTACAGCGCAATCAGCCCCAGCATTTT. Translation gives CARSREVQRNQPQHF.

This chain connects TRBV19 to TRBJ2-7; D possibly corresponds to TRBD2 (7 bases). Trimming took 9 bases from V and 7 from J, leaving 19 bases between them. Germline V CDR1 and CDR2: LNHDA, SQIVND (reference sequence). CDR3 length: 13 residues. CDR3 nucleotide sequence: TGTGCCAGCGCCTTTCGGGGGGCCTTTGAGCAGTACTTC. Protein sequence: CASAFRGAFEQYF. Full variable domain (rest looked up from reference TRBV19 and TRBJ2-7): DGGITQSPKYLFRKEGQNVTLSCEQNLNHDAMYWYRQDPGQGLRLIYYSQIVNDFQKGDIAEGYSVSREKKESFPLTVTSAQKNPTAFYLCASAFRGAFEQYFGPGTRLTVT.

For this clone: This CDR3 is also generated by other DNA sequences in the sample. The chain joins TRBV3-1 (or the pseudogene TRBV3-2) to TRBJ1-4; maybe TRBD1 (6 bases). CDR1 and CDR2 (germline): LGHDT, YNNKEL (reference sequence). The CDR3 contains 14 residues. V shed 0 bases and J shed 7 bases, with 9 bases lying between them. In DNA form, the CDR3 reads TGTGCCAGCAGCCAAGACTTAGGGGGTGAAAAACTGTTTTTT. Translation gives CASSQDLGGEKLFF.

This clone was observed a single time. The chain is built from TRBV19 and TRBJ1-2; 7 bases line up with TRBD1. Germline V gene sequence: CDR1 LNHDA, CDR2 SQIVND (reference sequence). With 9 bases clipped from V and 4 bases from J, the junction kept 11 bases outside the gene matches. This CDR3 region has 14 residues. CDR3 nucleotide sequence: TGTGCCAGCTCGCCGACAGGGTGGGTCTATGGCTACACCTTC. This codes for CASSPTGWVYGYTF.

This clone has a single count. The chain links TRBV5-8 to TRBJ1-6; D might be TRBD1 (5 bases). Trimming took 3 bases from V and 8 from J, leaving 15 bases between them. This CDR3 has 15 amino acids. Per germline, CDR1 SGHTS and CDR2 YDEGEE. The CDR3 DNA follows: TGTGCCAGCAGCTGGGGCCGGGCCGCCGATTCACCCCTCCACTTT. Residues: CASSWGRAADSPLHF.

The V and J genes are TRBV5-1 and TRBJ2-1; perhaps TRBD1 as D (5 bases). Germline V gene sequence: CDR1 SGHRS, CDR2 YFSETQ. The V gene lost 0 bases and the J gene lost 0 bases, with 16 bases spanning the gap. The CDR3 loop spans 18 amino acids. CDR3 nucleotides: TGCGCCAGCAGCTTGGATCCGCTGGGGCAGAGCTCCTACAATGAGCAGTTCTTC. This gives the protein CASSLDPLGQSSYNEQFF.

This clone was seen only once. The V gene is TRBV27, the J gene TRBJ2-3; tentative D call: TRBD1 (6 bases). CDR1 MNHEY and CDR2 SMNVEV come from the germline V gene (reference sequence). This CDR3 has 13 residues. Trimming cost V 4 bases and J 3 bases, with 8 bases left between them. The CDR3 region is CASSYTGTDTQYF. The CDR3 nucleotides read TGTGCCAGCAGTTACACAGGGACAGATACGCAGTATTTT.

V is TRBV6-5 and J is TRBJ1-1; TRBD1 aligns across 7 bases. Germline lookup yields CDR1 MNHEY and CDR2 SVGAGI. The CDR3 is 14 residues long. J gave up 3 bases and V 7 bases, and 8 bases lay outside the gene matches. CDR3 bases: TGTGCCAGCATCGTAGACAGGGCGGACACTGAAGCTTTCTTT. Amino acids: CASIVDRADTEAFF.

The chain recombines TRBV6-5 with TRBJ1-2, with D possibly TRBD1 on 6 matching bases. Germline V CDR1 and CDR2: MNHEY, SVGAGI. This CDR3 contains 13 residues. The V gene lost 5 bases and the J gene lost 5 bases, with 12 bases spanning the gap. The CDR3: CASSTWTEYGYTF. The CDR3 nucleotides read TGTGCCAGCAGTACCTGGACAGAATATGGCTACACCTTC.

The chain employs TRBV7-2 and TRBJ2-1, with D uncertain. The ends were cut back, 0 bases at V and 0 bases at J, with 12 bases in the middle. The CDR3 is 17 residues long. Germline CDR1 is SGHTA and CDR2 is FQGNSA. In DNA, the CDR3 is TGTGCCAGCAGCTTAGCGGTTCTCATGAGCTCCTACAATGAGCAGTTCTTC. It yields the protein CASSLAVLMSSYNEQFF.

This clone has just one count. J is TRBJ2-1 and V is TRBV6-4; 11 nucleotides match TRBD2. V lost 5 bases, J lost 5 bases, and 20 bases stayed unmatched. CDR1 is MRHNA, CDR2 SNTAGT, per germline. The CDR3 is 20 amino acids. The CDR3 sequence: CASSLIPGLAGGPSHNEQFF. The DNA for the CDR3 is TGTGCCAGCAGTCTCATTCCCGGGCTAGCGGGGGGCCCGAGCCACAATGAGCAGTTCTTC.

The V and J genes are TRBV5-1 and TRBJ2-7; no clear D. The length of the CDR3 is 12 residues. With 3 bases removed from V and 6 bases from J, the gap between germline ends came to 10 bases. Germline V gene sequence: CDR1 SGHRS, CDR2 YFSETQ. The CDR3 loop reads CASSSLAGEQYF. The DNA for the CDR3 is TGCGCCAGCAGCTCCCTCGCAGGCGAGCAGTACTTC.

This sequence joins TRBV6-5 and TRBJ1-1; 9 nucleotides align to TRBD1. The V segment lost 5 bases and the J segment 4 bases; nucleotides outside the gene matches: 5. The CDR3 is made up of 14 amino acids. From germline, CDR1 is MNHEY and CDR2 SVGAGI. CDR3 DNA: TGTGCCAGCAGTAGGACAGGGGAAAGCACTGAAGCTTTCTTT. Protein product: CASSRTGESTEAFF.

For the CDR3, the DNA is TGTGCCAGTAGTATAGGCCTCGGACAGGGCTACGAGCAGTACTTC. It translates to CASSIGLGQGYEQYF. The rearrangement links TRBV19 to TRBJ2-7, with TRBD1 identical over 8 bases. CDR1 and CDR2 from the germline V gene are LNHDA and SQIVND (reference sequence). The CDR3 spans 15 residues. With 1 base clipped from V and 3 bases from J, the junction kept 5 bases outside the gene matches.

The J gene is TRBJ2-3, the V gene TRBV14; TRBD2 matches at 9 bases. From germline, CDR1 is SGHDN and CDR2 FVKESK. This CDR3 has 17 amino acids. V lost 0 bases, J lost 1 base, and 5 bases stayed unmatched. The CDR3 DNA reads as TGTGCCAGCAGCCAAGAGCGGATAGCGGGGGGCACAGATACGCAGTATTTT. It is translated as CASSQERIAGGTDTQYF.

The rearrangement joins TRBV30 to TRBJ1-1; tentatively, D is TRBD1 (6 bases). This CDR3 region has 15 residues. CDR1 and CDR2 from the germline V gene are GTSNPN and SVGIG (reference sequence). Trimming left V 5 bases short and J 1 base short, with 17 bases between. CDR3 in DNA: TGTGCCTGGTCCAGGAAGGCGGGGGCGAACACTGAAGCTTTCTTT. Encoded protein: CAWSRKAGANTEAFF.

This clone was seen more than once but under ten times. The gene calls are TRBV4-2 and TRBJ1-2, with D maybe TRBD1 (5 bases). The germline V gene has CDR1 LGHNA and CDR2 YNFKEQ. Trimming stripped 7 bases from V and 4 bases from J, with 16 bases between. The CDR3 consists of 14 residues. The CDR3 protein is CASNPGTKGYGYTF. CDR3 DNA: TGTGCCAGCAACCCCGGGACTAAAGGCTATGGCTACACCTTC.

The CDR3 loop is CASSLTGREAFF. The CDR3 DNA reads as TGTGCCAGCAGTTTAACGGGGAGGGAAGCTTTCTTT. The chain is built from TRBV27 and TRBJ1-1, with D hard to call. The CDR3 spans 12 residues. Germline CDR1 MNHEY, CDR2 SMNVEV (reference sequence). V was trimmed by 2 bases and J by 8 bases, leaving 9 bases between them.